This TCR beta chain comes out of a study of OX40 agonist ivuxolimab in advanced cancers. Turning to the study itself: In this cohort, patients received ivuxolimab, an agonistic anti-OX40 (CD134) antibody.

A note on this clone: Its antigen is undetermined.

Study outcomes and limitations: Doses of 0.1 to 3.0 mg/kg were accompanied by clonal expansion of CD4+ and CD8+ blood T cells by week 6.

Trimming took 4 bases from V and 3 from J, leaving 9 bases between them. This CDR3 region has 13 residues. CDR1 and CDR2 (germline): KGHSH, LQKENI. Data came from immunoSEQ multiplex PCR; TCRdb stores just in-frame clones and leaves some out. The sample lists 55,000 to 70,000 clones; 85% to 90% were seen once. The starting material was CD4+ or CD8+ T cells sorted from blood, obtained in a trial of the OX40 agonist ivuxolimab. This TCR derives from an adult with an advanced solid tumor such as melanoma, head and neck, liver or kidney cancer. The chain has TRBV18 and TRBJ1-1, with D uncertain. The CDR3 coding sequence is TGTGCCAGCTCACTGGCGGGGTACACTGAAGCTTTCTTT. This translates into CASSLAGYTEAFF.